The entry below describes one TCR beta chain. The data were taken from a study of control samples from healthy donors and cancer patients. The data were produced by immunoSEQ multiplex PCR, yet TCRdb's version contains in-frame clones alone and is incomplete. The data show roughly 100,000 clones, with approximately 92% seen just once and 2.5% to 3.5% held by the top ten. The CDR3 totals 18 residues. V lost 0 bases to trimming and J lost 5 bases; unmatched junction nucleotides: 10. In germline, CDR1 is SGDLS, CDR2 YYNGEE. Sequenced input: blood. The chain recombines TRBV9 with TRBJ2-2; 10 bases line up with TRBD2. The receptor was derived from a human donor in good health. The donor label of this sample is uncertain. CDR3 in DNA: TGTGCCAGCAGCGTAGAGGCTAGCGGGGGCCCGGGGACCGGGGAGCTGTTTTTT. It translates to CASSVEASGGPGTGELFF.